Listed below are T cell receptor beta chains from one sample, sequenced in a study of shared clonotypes between healthy human individuals. Data came from immunoSEQ multiplex PCR; TCRdb stores just in-frame clones and leaves some out. The sample consists of about 1.1 million clones, 70% to 80% of them appearing once. The material sequenced was memory CD4+ T cells from PBMCs. These receptors all come from a man in his late teens or twenties in good health. Some clones in this sample may be carry-over from other donors' samples. Each CDR3 is given with its conserved first and last residue. D genes are given only for firm matches. Size tells how often a clone was seen (once, few, many) or the class of an expanded clone, and some rows leave it out.

J: TRBJ2-1
D: -
V: TRBV6-6
size: -
DNA: TGTGCCAGCAGTTACTCGAACAGGGTAGGACAGTTCTTC
CDR3: CASSYSNRVGQFF

J: TRBJ1-2
D: -
V: TRBV6-5
size: once
DNA: TGTGCCAGCAGTTATCGAGGTGGCTACACCTTC
CDR3: CASSYRGGYTF

J: TRBJ2-5
D: TRBD2
V: TRBV10-3
size: few
DNA: TGTGCCATCAGTACTAGCGGGAGCGTTGAGACCCAGTACTTC
CDR3: CAISTSGSVETQYF

J: TRBJ2-5
D: TRBD1
V: TRBV29-1
size: -
DNA: TGCAGCGTTGAAGACCCCGGACAGGGGGTGGAGACCCAGTACTTC
CDR3: CSVEDPGQGVETQYF

J: TRBJ2-3
D: -
V: TRBV5-1
size: many
DNA: TGCGCCAGCAACCTGGCGGTAAAGGGGGATACGCAGTATTTT
CDR3: CASNLAVKGDTQYF

J: TRBJ2-3
D: TRBD1
V: TRBV19
size: few
DNA: TGTGCCAGTAGTGACAGGGGCGGTAAAGATACGCAGTATTTT
CDR3: CASSDRGGKDTQYF

J: TRBJ2-3
D: -
V: TRBV2
size: -
DNA: TGTGCCAGCAATAGCGCCACAGATACGCAGTATTTT
CDR3: CASNSATDTQYF

J: TRBJ1-1
D: -
V: TRBV7-9
size: -
DNA: TGTGCCAGCAGCTCCGTCGGGACTCTAGCTTTCTTT
CDR3: CASSSVGTLAFF

J: TRBJ1-2
D: -
V: TRBV5-5
size: once
DNA: TGTGCCAGCAGCAGAAACAGGGACGGCTACACCTTC
CDR3: CASSRNRDGYTF

J: TRBJ2-3
D: -
V: TRBV6-1
size: -
DNA: TGTGCCAGCAACTCCCCAAGGGGGGCAGATACGCAGTATTTT
CDR3: CASNSPRGADTQYF

J: TRBJ2-4
D: TRBD1
V: TRBV18
size: -
DNA: TGTGCCAGCTCACCAGGGGGACAGGGTTTAGCCAAAAACATTCAGTACTTC
CDR3: CASSPGGQGLAKNIQYF

J: TRBJ2-1
D: -
V: TRBV20-1
size: -
DNA: TGCAGTGCTCAGGACCACAATGAGCAGTTCTTC
CDR3: CSAQDHNEQFF

J: TRBJ2-3
D: -
V: TRBV28
size: -
DNA: TGTGCCAGCAGTCAGGGGGGATCGGAGGATACGCAGTATTTT
CDR3: CASSQGGSEDTQYF

J: TRBJ2-7
D: -
V: TRBV5-1
size: -
DNA: TGCGCCAGCAGCTTGAAAGGCCAAAGCTCCTACGAGCAGTACTTC
CDR3: CASSLKGQSSYEQYF

J: TRBJ1-4
D: TRBD1
V: TRBV29-1
size: -
DNA: TGCAGCGTTGGGACAGGGACGACTGAAAAACTGTTTTTT
CDR3: CSVGTGTTEKLFF

J: TRBJ1-1
D: -
V: TRBV6-6
size: -
DNA: TGTGCCACCGGGGGCAACATGAACACTGAAGCTTTCTTT
CDR3: CATGGNMNTEAFF

J: TRBJ2-7
D: -
V: TRBV7-3
size: few
DNA: TGTGCCAGCAGCGTCGGCGGGGACTACGAGCAGTACTTC
CDR3: CASSVGGDYEQYF

J: TRBJ2-1
D: -
V: TRBV2
size: -
DNA: TGTGCCAGCAGTGGGACACGGCTAGCGACCTACAATGAGCAGTTCTTC
CDR3: CASSGTRLATYNEQFF

J: TRBJ2-7
D: -
V: TRBV7-2
size: -
DNA: TGTGCCAGCAGCCCAAGCTGGGGGACATCCTACGAGCAGTACTTC
CDR3: CASSPSWGTSYEQYF

J: TRBJ2-5
D: -
V: TRBV28
size: once
DNA: TGTGCCAGCAGTTTTAGAACTAGCTCTTTGAAGACCCAGTACTTC
CDR3: CASSFRTSSLKTQYF

J: TRBJ1-3
D: -
V: TRBV6-1
size: -
DNA: TGTGCCAGCAGTGAAACACGAGGGCTGCGAGGGGGAAACACCATATATTTT
CDR3: CASSETRGLRGGNTIYF

J: TRBJ1-2
D: -
V: TRBV9
size: once
DNA: TGTGCCAGCAGCCCCCGGCCCATGGAGCAGGACAGCTCTGGCTACACCTTC
CDR3: CASSPRPMEQDSSGYTF

J: TRBJ2-7
D: TRBD2
V: TRBV7-2
size: -
DNA: TGTGCCAGCAGCTTAGATGCGGGAGGGGCCTACGAGCAGTACTTC
CDR3: CASSLDAGGAYEQYF

J: TRBJ2-3
D: -
V: TRBV6-5
size: -
DNA: TGTGCCAGCAGTCCGTGGACCAGCACAGATACGCAGTATTTT
CDR3: CASSPWTSTDTQYF

J: TRBJ2-1
D: -
V: TRBV28
size: -
DNA: TGTGCCAGCAGTCAACTCCAGGTCCGAATAGAGCAGTTCTTC
CDR3: CASSQLQVRIEQFF

J: TRBJ2-5
D: TRBD2
V: TRBV7-7
size: -
DNA: TGTGCCAGCAGCTTGGGGAGGGCAGGTCAAGAGACCCAGTACTTC
CDR3: CASSLGRAGQETQYF

J: TRBJ2-7
D: -
V: TRBV12-1
size: -
DNA: TGTGCCAGCACCGCAGGGGACAAGAACTGCTACGAGCAGTACTTC
CDR3: CASTAGDKNCYEQYF

J: TRBJ2-7
D: TRBD2
V: TRBV7-3
size: -
DNA: TGTGCCAGCAGCTCCTGGGGGGGAGCAGTCTACGAGCAGTACTTC
CDR3: CASSSWGGAVYEQYF

J: TRBJ2-5
D: -
V: TRBV5-1
size: -
DNA: TGCGCCAGCAGCTTGGAAGGGTTGGAGACCCAGTACTTC
CDR3: CASSLEGLETQYF

J: TRBJ2-5
D: TRBD1
V: TRBV6-6
size: -
DNA: TGTGCCAGCAACCCGGGGACAGGCCGCCAAGAGACCCAGTACTTC
CDR3: CASNPGTGRQETQYF

J: TRBJ1-5
D: -
V: TRBV28
size: once
DNA: TGTGCCAGCAGTTCCCAGGGAGTGGCGGGAACTGGGCCCCAGCATTTT
CDR3: CASSSQGVAGTGPQHF

J: TRBJ2-5
D: -
V: TRBV20-1
size: few
DNA: TGCAGTGCTAGAGGGAGTGAGACCCAGTACTTC
CDR3: CSARGSETQYF

J: TRBJ2-7
D: -
V: TRBV6-5
size: -
DNA: TGTGCCAGCAGTCTCTACGCGGGCTCCTACGAGCAGTACTTC
CDR3: CASSLYAGSYEQYF

J: TRBJ2-1
D: -
V: TRBV27
size: few
DNA: TGTGCCAGCAGGCAGACAGGATACAATGAGCAGTTCTTC
CDR3: CASRQTGYNEQFF

J: TRBJ2-5
D: TRBD1
V: TRBV5-1
size: once
DNA: TGCGCCAGCAGCCCCGGGACAGGGCCTCAAGAGACCCAGTACTTC
CDR3: CASSPGTGPQETQYF

J: TRBJ1-5
D: -
V: TRBV6-6
size: -
DNA: TGTGCCAGCCAGGGCGATAGGCAGCCCCAGCATTTT
CDR3: CASQGDRQPQHF

J: TRBJ2-3
D: TRBD2
V: TRBV5-1
size: -
DNA: TGCGCCAGCAGCAATTCTTGGGAGGGCCCCGCAGATACGCAGTATTTT
CDR3: CASSNSWEGPADTQYF

J: TRBJ2-3
D: TRBD2
V: TRBV19
size: once
DNA: TGTGCCAGTAGTCCGCTCCGACTAGCGGACACAGATACGCAGTATTTT
CDR3: CASSPLRLADTDTQYF

J: TRBJ1-1
D: TRBD1
V: TRBV15
size: once
DNA: TGTGCCACCAGCCCAGGGGGTATGAACACTGAAGCTTTCTTT
CDR3: CATSPGGMNTEAFF

J: TRBJ2-5
D: TRBD2
V: TRBV2
size: -
DNA: TGTGCCAGCAGTCCCAGCGGGGTCCCCCAAGAGACCCAGTACTTC
CDR3: CASSPSGVPQETQYF

J: TRBJ2-7
D: -
V: TRBV5-5
size: -
DNA: TGTGCCAGCAGCTTGAGCATAGGTTACGAGCAGTACTTC
CDR3: CASSLSIGYEQYF

J: TRBJ2-6
D: -
V: TRBV5-6
size: -
DNA: TGTGCCAGCTTCTCCACTGGGGCCAACGTCCTGACTTTC
CDR3: CASFSTGANVLTF

J: TRBJ2-7
D: TRBD1
V: TRBV18
size: -
DNA: TGTGCCAGCTCACCCCAGGGGGATACCTACGAGCAGTACTTC
CDR3: CASSPQGDTYEQYF

J: TRBJ1-1
D: -
V: TRBV2
size: -
DNA: TGTGCCAGCAAGCTGGACAGTAAATCTGAAGCTTTCTTT
CDR3: CASKLDSKSEAFF

J: TRBJ2-1
D: -
V: TRBV29-1
size: -
DNA: TGCAGCGTTGAAGGCGACGGTAACTCCTACAATGAGCAGTTCTTC
CDR3: CSVEGDGNSYNEQFF

J: TRBJ2-6
D: -
V: TRBV5-1
size: many
DNA: TGCGCCAGCAGAGAGGTAGGGGCCAACGTCCTGACTTTC
CDR3: CASREVGANVLTF